This T cell receptor (beta chain) was obtained from a study of blood T cell repertoires in COVID-19. This clone appeared a few times. This CDR3 has 14 residues. The germline CDR1 and CDR2 sequences are LGHDT and YNNKEL (reference sequence). V lost 1 base and J 2 bases, leaving 8 bases between the germline ends. The participants were between roughly 18 and 100 years old and came from under 25 US areas. Assignments of participants to cohorts depended upon their own reported clinical history. Data came from immunoSEQ multiplex PCR; TCRdb stores just in-frame clones and leaves some out. The sample shows roughly 230,000 clones, approximately 83% of them seen only once.

The specimen sequenced was PBMCs or T cells enriched from blood (not recorded which). The origin of this receptor is an older woman who had recovered from COVID-19. The rearrangement joins TRBV3-1 (or the pseudogene TRBV3-2) to TRBJ1-2; D unresolved. CDR3 nucleotide sequence: TGTGCCAGCAGCCAAGGTACGGTAAACTATGGCTACACCTTC. Protein sequence: CASSQGTVNYGYTF.